One TCR beta chain is described in this entry. Treatment of the sample: roughly 18 received Ad26.COV2.S at low or high dose, single or two shots; about 5 received placebo; per-sample allocation not given. Each sample was drawn 63 days after the first injection (of vaccine or placebo). The V gene lost 5 bases and the J gene lost 9 bases, with 20 bases spanning the gap. Per the germline V gene, CDR1 is MNHEY and CDR2 is SMNVEV (reference sequence). The CDR3 contains 16 residues. The data stem from a study of Ad26.COV2.S vaccination and SARS-CoV-2 variants. Across the whole study: Enrollment placed the donor in the COV1001 Ad26.COV2.S trial arm.

The data were produced by immunoSEQ multiplex PCR, yet TCRdb's version contains in-frame clones alone and is incomplete. The table has 300,000 to 350,000 clones, about 88% seen once. The gene calls are TRBV27 and TRBJ1-6; D unresolved. The sample consisted of peripheral blood, taken in a trial of Ad26.COV2.S vaccine versus placebo. The origin of this receptor is a person between 18 and 60 years old who received the Ad26.COV2.S COVID-19 vaccine or a placebo. The CDR3 here is CASSRSGPTAISPLHF. The CDR3 coding sequence is TGTGCCAGCAGTAGATCCGGGCCCACGGCGATTTCACCCCTCCACTTT.